This is a list of T cell receptor beta chains from one sample in a study of regulatory T cells in long-lasting Graves disease. TCRdb recomputed calls from the multiplex PCR reads with MiXCR, one row per CDR3 protein. Of roughly 400,000 distinct CDR3 sequences listed, 14% to 15% are singletons. This sample was shared with a second study, whose subject was T cells in Graves' hyperthyroidism and ophthalmopathy.

The sequencing here drew on peripheral blood mononuclear cells (PBMCs), taken at new diagnosis, from a patient treated with antithyroid drugs. The receptors shown here come from a woman in her thirties or forties with Graves disease. The CDR3 runs from the conserved cysteine through the conserved F or W. Some rows have no size entry. The others give once, few or many, or a class for an expanded clone.

size	V	J	CDR3
many	TRBV12-3/TRBV12-4	TRBJ1-1	CASSKQGNTEAFF
many	TRBV5-6	TRBJ2-7	CASSSYYRSSVGAYEQYF
few	TRBV13	TRBJ1-5	CASSAGQASNQPQHF
many	TRBV30	TRBJ1-1	CAWRNTGGGAEAFF
few	TRBV25-1	TRBJ2-3	CASSGSSGSAADTQYF
.	TRBV10-3	TRBJ1-5	CAISQAGNQPQHF
many	TRBV19	TRBJ1-2	CASSTRIGQGRYGYTF
many	TRBV20-1	TRBJ2-3	CSVREGKLFTDTQYF
many	TRBV12-3/TRBV12-4	TRBJ2-3	CASSSGTDTQYF
many	TRBV27	TRBJ1-1	CASSPGHPAEAFF
many	TRBV11-3	TRBJ1-2	CASSLDRRRDGYTF
many	TRBV7-2	TRBJ1-6	CASSARGSSYNSPLHF
many	TRBV11-2	TRBJ2-5	CASRISRGSQETQYF
.	TRBV20-1	TRBJ1-6	CSASAGFRAFNSPLHF
few	TRBV7-2	TRBJ2-3	CASSPTLVAGGTQYF
many	TRBV20-1	TRBJ2-5	CSATSGSQETQYF
few	TRBV10-3	TRBJ2-1	CATLAGDHNNEQFF
.	TRBV19	TRBJ2-7	CASSTDITSEQYF
many	TRBV7-2	TRBJ1-2	CASSLGEGLYGYTF
few	TRBV5-1	TRBJ1-2	CASSPLAGGPAMGYTF
many	TRBV13	TRBJ2-7	CASSLRTGGSYEQYF
many	TRBV30	TRBJ2-7	CAWSPFPSVVGSGSKGDEQYF
.	TRBV5-4	TRBJ2-1	CASSLLGPPPDEQFF
.	TRBV9	TRBJ1-2	CASSAGQALNGYTF
few	TRBV18	TRBJ2-5	CASSPLLVDQETQYF
.	TRBV6-5	TRBJ1-5	CASSLDRWFQPQHF
few	TRBV18	TRBJ2-1	CASSPGLANYNEQFF
.	TRBV2	TRBJ2-7	CASSGASGSTALEQYF
many	TRBV28	TRBJ2-7	CASSVNYEQYF
.	TRBV4-3	TRBJ1-6	CASSQVRSDSPLHF
many	TRBV2	TRBJ2-3	CASKDRVRTDTQYF
many	TRBV6-1	TRBJ2-7	CASKAYPSYEQYF
few	TRBV7-9	TRBJ2-1	CASRAALELAGAEQFF
.	TRBV7-9	TRBJ2-7	CASNNGAYPYEQYF
many	TRBV5-1	TRBJ1-5	CASSSNSNQPQHF
many	TRBV11-2	TRBJ2-7	CASSLDPLGEQYF
many	TRBV20-1	TRBJ2-1	CSAVAPAGINEQFF
many	TRBV11-3	TRBJ2-7	CASSLDLGGVGGYEQYF
many	TRBV28	TRBJ2-7	CASKDQGGVRNYEQYF
.	TRBV10-3	TRBJ1-1	CAISGGTGRNTEAFF
.	TRBV9	TRBJ1-1	CASTLHQGNTEAFF
.	TRBV6-1	TRBJ2-3	CASRTAGGTDTQYF
many	TRBV11-1	TRBJ2-7	CASTPRGSHEQYF
many	TRBV12-3/TRBV12-4	TRBJ1-2	CASSLGNGYTF
many	TRBV12-3/TRBV12-4	TRBJ2-4	CASSLGQGGVQYF
few	TRBV7-9	TRBJ2-7	CASSFWDRSYEQYF
many	TRBV7-2	TRBJ1-5	CASSLVGQDNQPQHF
few	TRBV20-1	TRBJ2-2	CSARGLAGSTGELFF